These 22 T cell receptor beta chains were sequenced from one sample in a study of tumor-infiltrating lymphocytes in primary liver carcinoma listed by TCRdb under 2017. Total RNA and DNA were co-extracted from roughly 18-30 mg of bulk tissue with the AllPrep DNA/RNA mini kit, without cell sorting. Sequencing instrument: Illumina HiSeq 2500. A constant-region primer and ProtoScript II reverse transcriptase were used to reverse-transcribe TCRbeta-specific cDNA from roughly 0.55 ug total RNA. The TCRbeta libraries were prepared through three rounds of nested multiplex PCR following a slightly modified ARM-PCR procedure. Each of the first two PCR rounds ran for nine to eleven cycles and used multiplex TRBV1-TRBV30 forward primers together with a Cbeta reverse primer. TCRdb applied fastp at Q25 and MiXCR to the public reads, then kept only in-frame beta chains. Each record represents a unique CDR3 protein, reported with the most common genes and DNA among its rows. The sample includes 55,000 to 65,000 distinct CDR3 sequences, with about two thirds observed a single time. The ten largest clonotypes hold approximately 52% of the sample.

Sequenced: liver tumor tissue from sampling region 2. The cell subset or site label corresponds to: tumor region T2, inferior pole. The source of these receptors is a man aged 40-55 years with primary liver carcinoma and hepatitis B virus infection.

The V gene is TRBV11-1, the J gene TRBJ2-5; 7 nucleotides line up with TRBD1. Looked up from germline, CDR1 is SGHAT and CDR2 is FQDESV (reference sequence). The CDR3 covers 14 residues. CDR3 nucleotide sequence: TGTGCAAGTTGTGGACAGGTGGAGGTGGAGACCCAGTACTTC. Its protein is CASCGQVEVETQYF.

A few counts support this clonotype. A read error may be the cause here, since a much bigger clone is one base away. Since the CDR3 does not end with the conserved phenylalanine or tryptophan, this likely comes from a read error. The chain links TRBV5-1 to TRBJ1-1; no definite D call. Germline CDR1 SGHRS, CDR2 YFSETQ. This CDR3 is 13 amino acids long. V was cut by 0 bases and J by 4 bases, with 7 bases left in between. The DNA of the CDR3 is TGCGCCAGCAGCTTGGGGGCGGGCACTGAAGCTTTCATT. This gives the protein CASSLGAGTEAFI.

In its sample, this clonotype was seen once. This is likely a read error, given that the CDR3 carries no conserved phenylalanine or tryptophan at its end. Because the CDR3's place on the DNA is in doubt, the DNA is left out and the CDR3 is given as listed by TCRdb. The chain links TRBV6-5 to TRBJ2-2. Including both end residues, the CDR3 is 12 amino acids long. Per the germline V gene, CDR1 is MNHEY and CDR2 is SVGAGI. The CDR3: CASSFGTGELLI.

A remark on this clonotype: This may come from a read error, since a much larger clone is one base off. The chain has TRBV28 and TRBJ2-4; possibly TRBD1 or TRBD2 for D (5 bases each). The CDR3 totals 11 residues. Per germline, CDR1 MDHEN and CDR2 SYDVKM. CDR3 sequence: CASSLFGTATF. CDR3 coding DNA: TGTGCCAGCAGTTTATTTGGGACGGCCACGTTC.

Worth noting for this clonotype: A read error is likely, as this CDR3 ends without the conserved phenylalanine or tryptophan. The rearrangement links TRBV7-9 to TRBJ2-1; the D gene is possibly TRBD1 (5 bases). The germline CDR1 and CDR2 sequences are SEHNR and FQNEAQ (reference sequence). This CDR3 is built from 17 residues. The V end was cut by 2 bases, the J end by 7 bases, with 21 bases between. The CDR3 region is CASSLPYQGPRTNEQFL. The CDR3 coding sequence is TGTGCCAGCAGCTTACCATATCAGGGTCCTAGAACAAATGAGCAGTTCCTC.

This chain uses TRBV11-2 with TRBJ2-7; D perhaps matches TRBD2 (5 bases). Germline V CDR1 and CDR2: SGHAT, FQNNGV. CDR3 length: 15 residues. For the CDR3, the DNA is TGTGTCAACCGCTTAGAGTCCGGGATCTCTGGCGAGCAGTACTTC. It encodes CVNRLESGISGEQYF.

There are many counts of this clonotype. This chain joins TRBV29-1 and TRBJ1-1; D gene uncertain. The CDR3 is 15 amino acids. CDR1 SQVTM and CDR2 ANQGSEA come from the germline V gene. The V end was cut by 7 bases, the J end by 5 bases, with 23 bases between. The CDR3: CSGRVGLGFQTEAFF. The CDR3 coding sequence is TGCAGCGGGAGGGTAGGGTTGGGATTTCAAACTGAAGCTTTCTTT.

The rearrangement uses TRBV7-9 and TRBJ2-5, with D possibly matching TRBD1 (6 bases). Germline assignment: CDR1 SEHNR and CDR2 FQNEAQ (reference sequence). There are 13 residues in the CDR3. V was pared by 5 bases and J by 5 bases, with 12 bases between. DNA of the CDR3: TGTGCCAGCAGCCCTCGGACAGAGGAGACCCAGTACTTC. Translating gives CASSPRTEETQYF.

The chain uses TRBV6-1 and TRBJ2-6; the match to TRBD1 covers 10 bases. Per the germline V gene, CDR1 is MNHNS and CDR2 is SASEGT. The CDR3 sequence is 19 residues long. With 4 bases clipped from V and 3 bases from J, the junction kept 12 bases outside the gene matches. CDR3 amino acids: CASSALWDRGVGGANVLTF. For the CDR3, the DNA is TGTGCCAGCAGTGCACTCTGGGACAGGGGAGTAGGTGGGGCCAACGTCCTGACTTTC.

The chain recombines TRBV29-1 with TRBJ2-5, with TRBD1 matching 7 bases. The CDR3 has 15 residues. The germline V gene has CDR1 SQVTM and CDR2 ANQGSEA. V lost 5 bases to trimming and J lost 5 bases; unmatched junction nucleotides: 14. CDR3 sequence (DNA): TGCAGCGTTTTAAGGAAAGGGGGCTCGTGGGAGACCCAGTACTTC. Translating gives CSVLRKGGSWETQYF.

Regarding this clonotype: A single base separates this from a much larger clone, so it may be a read error. V gene TRBV7-8 combines with J gene TRBJ2-5; D remains unclear. The CDR3 totals 11 residues. Between the trimmed V and J ends, which lost 8 bases and 5 bases, there was a span of 9 bases. Germline assignment: CDR1 SGHVS and CDR2 FQNEAQ. The CDR3 loop reads CASDLGETQYF. CDR3 nucleotide sequence: TGTGCCAGCGACCTAGGGGAGACCCAGTACTTC.

This clonotype was seen a single time. This chain links TRBV5-4 with TRBJ2-2, with 9 positions matching TRBD2. Per the germline V gene, CDR1 is SGHNT and CDR2 is YYREEE (reference sequence). V shed 2 bases and J 3 bases; nucleotides not matched to a gene: 8. The CDR3 consists of 17 residues. The chain's CDR3 is CASSFSSGSTDTGELFF. The CDR3 DNA reads as TGTGCCAGCAGCTTCAGTAGCGGGAGCACAGACACCGGGGAGCTGTTTTTT.

For this clonotype: The conserved phenylalanine or tryptophan is not found at the CDR3 terminus, so this likely reflects a read error. The V call is TRBV4-3, the J call TRBJ1-1, with D maybe TRBD1 (5 bases). There are 16 residues in the CDR3. Germline assignment: CDR1 LGHNA and CDR2 YSLEER. CDR3 in amino acids: CTSSQAPGRMNTEAFL. DNA of the CDR3: TGCACCAGCAGCCAGGCACCGGGACGGATGAACACTGAAGCTTTCTTG.

To note about this clonotype: Compared with germline, one end of the junction differs, possibly owing to a read error. The chain is built from TRBV11-1 and TRBJ1-1, with D unclear. The germline CDR1 and CDR2 sequences are SGHAT and FQDESV (reference sequence). The CDR3 totals 15 residues. CDR3 sequence reads: CASSVGLNMITEAYF. The CDR3 DNA reads TGTGCCAGTAGCGTCGGACTCAATATGATCACTGAAGCTTACTTT.

The chain carries TRBV10-3 and TRBJ2-7; D gene ambiguous. Trimming left V 6 bases short and J 6 bases short, with 15 bases between. Germline CDR1 reads ENHRY; CDR2 reads SYGVKD. The CDR3 covers 13 residues. CDR3 region: CAIRDHSPSEQYF. CDR3 bases: TGTGCCATCAGGGACCATTCACCCTCCGAGCAGTACTTC.

Notes on this clonotype: Germline is not matched at one junction end, which may reflect a read error. The V gene is TRBV4-3, the J gene TRBJ2-7; D might be TRBD2 (6 bases). This CDR3 spans 16 amino acids. Germline CDR1 and CDR2: LGHNA and YSLEER. CDR3 residues: CANSQDGVSGAYEQYF. CDR3 DNA: TGCGCCAACAGCCAAGATGGAGTTAGCGGAGCCTACGAGCAGTACTTC.

As to this clonotype: Germline is not matched at one junction end, which may reflect a read error. The chain has TRBV2 and TRBJ2-3; D is ambiguous. This CDR3 contains 16 residues. Germline loops: CDR1 SNHLY, CDR2 FYNNEI. CDR3 region: CTSSESLDVSTDMQYF. In DNA, the CDR3 is TGTACCAGCAGTGAATCCCTCGACGTTAGCACAGATATGCAGTATTTT. Full variable domain (rest looked up from reference TRBV2 and TRBJ2-3): EPEVTQTPSHQVTQMGQEVILRCVPISNHLYFYWYRQILGQKVEFLVSFYNNEISEKSEIFDDQFSVERPDGSNFTLKIRSTKLEDSAMYFCTSSESLDVSTDMQYFGPGTRLTVL.

Regarding this clonotype: This may be a read error, as it is one base from a much larger clone. The chain combines TRBV7-9 with TRBJ2-1; a weak D match, TRBD1 (5 bases). Germline CDR1 and CDR2: SEHNR and FQNEAQ (reference sequence). The CDR3 length is 14 residues. CDR3 bases: TGTGACAGCAGTTATAGGGGCCCGGAGAATGAGCAGTTCTTC. It is translated as CDSSYRGPENEQFF.

Notes on this clonotype: One end of the junction does not line up with germline, which may come from a read error. The rearrangement uses TRBV18 and TRBJ1-4; D possibly corresponds to TRBD1 (5 bases). Germline values: CDR1 KGHSH, CDR2 LQKENI. The CDR3 sequence is 17 residues long. CDR3 sequence (DNA): TGTGCCAGGTCACCGACCTGGGACGGAAAAAATAATGAAAAACTGTTTTTC. Translation gives CARSPTWDGKNNEKLFF.

The sample holds a few counts of this clonotype. This chain uses TRBV5-6 with TRBJ2-1; D uncertain. V lost 2 bases, J lost 6 bases, and 12 bases lay in between. From germline, CDR1 is SGHDT and CDR2 YYEEEE. This CDR3 region has 14 residues. The CDR3 sequence: CASSFQNGANEQFF. CDR3 DNA: TGTGCCAGCAGCTTCCAGAATGGTGCCAATGAGCAGTTCTTC.

Details on this clonotype: Since the CDR3 does not end with the conserved phenylalanine or tryptophan, this likely comes from a read error. V and J are TRBV6-4 and TRBJ2-3, with no clear D. The CDR3 length is 14 residues. V was trimmed by 8 bases and J by 0 bases, leaving 12 bases between them. The germline V gene encodes CDR1 MRHNA and CDR2 SNTAGT. The CDR3 region has the DNA TGTGCCAGCGCCGCCCCCAAAAGCACAGATACGCAGTATTGT. Translated: CASAAPKSTDTQYC.

The gene calls are TRBV2 and TRBJ2-1; 8 nucleotides agree with TRBD1. The CDR3 has 12 amino acids. Germline trimming cut 9 bases from V and 13 bases from J; bases unmatched to any gene: 11. Germline-derived CDR1 and CDR2 are SNHLY and FYNNEI. The CDR3 reads CASSTGEDGQFF. In nucleotides, the CDR3 is TGTGCCAGTTCGACAGGGGAGGATGGCCAGTTCTTC.